These T cell receptor beta chains were read from a single sample in a study of CD8 T cells in ankylosing spondylitis. Via MiXCR, TCRdb re-called the 5' RACE reads, giving one row per CDR3 protein. This sample carries more than 600,000 distinct CDR3 sequences, roughly 19% of them seen once, and the ten largest clones take around a fifth. Material for sequencing was blood, either unsorted or a sorted T cell fraction (not recorded which). The receptors here all came from a male donor with ankylosing spondylitis. The CDR3 runs from the conserved cysteine through the conserved F or W. D genes are given only for firm matches. Clone size is stated in some rows and not others, as once, few, many or a class when expanded.

d_gene: .
v_gene: TRBV3-1
j_gene: TRBJ1-2
abundance: .
CDR3aa: CASSQITEGATF
CDR3nt: TGTGCCAGCAGCCAAATCACCGAAGGGGCTACCTTC

d_gene: .
v_gene: TRBV7-8
j_gene: TRBJ2-3
abundance: few
CDR3aa: CASSTEWQGSTDTQYF
CDR3nt: TGTGCCAGCAGCACAGAGTGGCAGGGGAGCACAGATACGCAGTATTTT

d_gene: .
v_gene: TRBV5-5
j_gene: TRBJ1-4
abundance: many
CDR3aa: CASSFGVPGVGGEKLFF
CDR3nt: TGTGCCAGCAGCTTTGGGGTCCCAGGGGTAGGCGGTGAAAAACTGTTTTTT

d_gene: TRBD2
v_gene: TRBV5-1
j_gene: TRBJ2-3
abundance: .
CDR3aa: CASSLGLAGIADTQYF
CDR3nt: TGCGCCAGCAGCTTGGGACTAGCGGGGATCGCAGATACGCAGTATTTT

d_gene: .
v_gene: TRBV4-2
j_gene: TRBJ1-1
abundance: few
CDR3aa: CASSQVTENTEAFF
CDR3nt: TGTGCCAGCAGCCAAGTAACAGAGAACACTGAAGCTTTCTTT

d_gene: TRBD1
v_gene: TRBV11-2
j_gene: TRBJ1-1
abundance: .
CDR3aa: CASSFRGGELFF
CDR3nt: TGTGCCAGCAGCTTCAGGGGGGGCGAGCTCTTCTTT

d_gene: TRBD2
v_gene: TRBV4-2
j_gene: TRBJ2-2
abundance: .
CDR3aa: CASSQLTAGGPTGELFF
CDR3nt: TGTGCCAGCAGCCAATTGACAGCGGGGGGGCCTACCGGGGAGCTGTTTTTT

d_gene: TRBD1
v_gene: TRBV29-1
j_gene: TRBJ1-1
abundance: many
CDR3aa: CSVGQGALDTEAFF
CDR3nt: TGCAGCGTTGGACAGGGGGCTCTAGACACTGAAGCTTTCTTT

d_gene: .
v_gene: TRBV5-1
j_gene: TRBJ2-2
abundance: .
CDR3aa: CASSRDGTGELFF
CDR3nt: TGCGCCAGCAGCCGGGACGGCACAGGGGAGCTGTTTTTT

d_gene: TRBD1
v_gene: TRBV28
j_gene: TRBJ1-1
abundance: few
CDR3aa: CASSVGTGPDTEAFF
CDR3nt: TGTGCCAGCAGTGTCGGGACAGGGCCTGACACTGAAGCTTTCTTT

d_gene: .
v_gene: TRBV5-1
j_gene: TRBJ2-6
abundance: few
CDR3aa: CASSLPPTGANVLTF
CDR3nt: TGCGCCAGCAGCTTGCCACCCACTGGGGCCAACGTCCTGACTTTC

d_gene: TRBD1
v_gene: TRBV5-1
j_gene: TRBJ1-2
abundance: few
CDR3aa: CASSQSKDRAYGYTF
CDR3nt: TGCGCCAGCAGCCAGTCCAAGGACAGGGCATATGGCTACACCTTC

d_gene: .
v_gene: TRBV7-2
j_gene: TRBJ2-1
abundance: .
CDR3aa: CASSLNAYNEQFF
CDR3nt: TGTGCCAGCAGCTTAAATGCCTACAATGAGCAGTTCTTC

d_gene: TRBD1
v_gene: TRBV6-2/TRBV6-3
j_gene: TRBJ2-5
abundance: few
CDR3aa: CATAGQEETQYF
CDR3nt: TGTGCCACCGCGGGACAGGAAGAGACCCAGTACTTC

d_gene: TRBD1
v_gene: TRBV5-6
j_gene: TRBJ2-3
abundance: few
CDR3aa: CASSLAQGASADTQYF
CDR3nt: TGTGCCAGCAGCTTGGCACAGGGGGCGAGCGCAGATACGCAGTATTTT

d_gene: TRBD2
v_gene: TRBV3-1
j_gene: TRBJ2-5
abundance: .
CDR3aa: CASLAGGGETQYF
CDR3nt: TGTGCCAGTCTAGCGGGGGGCGGAGAGACCCAGTACTTC

d_gene: .
v_gene: TRBV29-1
j_gene: TRBJ1-2
abundance: .
CDR3aa: CSVGELPSYGYTF
CDR3nt: TGCAGCGTTGGTGAATTACCTTCCTATGGCTACACCTTC

d_gene: .
v_gene: TRBV12-5
j_gene: TRBJ1-1
abundance: once
CDR3aa: CASGLETPNTEAFF
CDR3nt: TGTGCTAGTGGTTTGGAAACACCGAACACTGAAGCTTTCTTT

d_gene: .
v_gene: TRBV28
j_gene: TRBJ2-7
abundance: few
CDR3aa: CASSLSAGQAYEQYF
CDR3nt: TGTGCCAGCAGTTTATCGGCAGGGCAAGCTTACGAGCAGTACTTC

d_gene: TRBD1
v_gene: TRBV29-1
j_gene: TRBJ2-1
abundance: .
CDR3aa: CSPWTGRNEQFF
CDR3nt: TGCAGCCCCTGGACAGGGCGGAATGAGCAGTTCTTC

d_gene: TRBD1
v_gene: TRBV5-1
j_gene: TRBJ2-7
abundance: few
CDR3aa: CASSSDRGLVYEQYF
CDR3nt: TGCGCCAGCAGCTCCGACAGGGGGCTTGTCTACGAGCAGTACTTC

d_gene: TRBD1
v_gene: TRBV29-1
j_gene: TRBJ2-3
abundance: few
CDR3aa: CSFYRQGVNTQYF
CDR3nt: TGCAGCTTCTACCGACAGGGGGTGAATACGCAGTATTTT

d_gene: .
v_gene: TRBV12-5
j_gene: TRBJ2-7
abundance: few
CDR3aa: CASGLGVPDEQYF
CDR3nt: TGTGCTAGTGGTTTGGGGGTCCCGGACGAGCAGTACTTC

d_gene: .
v_gene: TRBV11-3
j_gene: TRBJ1-1
abundance: few
CDR3aa: CASTQVGGTEAFF
CDR3nt: TGTGCCAGCACCCAGGTGGGTGGAACTGAAGCTTTCTTT

d_gene: TRBD1
v_gene: TRBV29-1
j_gene: TRBJ2-1
abundance: few
CDR3aa: CSVEGQGDEQFF
CDR3nt: TGCAGCGTCGAAGGACAGGGCGATGAGCAGTTCTTC

d_gene: TRBD1
v_gene: TRBV5-1
j_gene: TRBJ2-7
abundance: .
CDR3aa: CASSQTGAYEQYF
CDR3nt: TGCGCCAGCAGCCAGACAGGGGCCTACGAGCAGTACTTC

d_gene: TRBD1
v_gene: TRBV15
j_gene: TRBJ2-1
abundance: few
CDR3aa: CATSRGQGNRNEQFF
CDR3nt: TGTGCCACCAGCAGAGGACAGGGGAATCGCAATGAGCAGTTCTTC

d_gene: .
v_gene: TRBV4-2
j_gene: TRBJ2-7
abundance: few
CDR3aa: CASSQDPSGSEQYF
CDR3nt: TGTGCCAGCAGCCAAGATCCTTCAGGGAGCGAGCAGTACTTC

d_gene: TRBD2
v_gene: TRBV5-1
j_gene: TRBJ2-5
abundance: many
CDR3aa: CASSLVPGLAEQETQYF
CDR3nt: TGCGCCAGCAGCTTGGTCCCGGGACTAGCGGAACAAGAGACCCAGTACTTC

d_gene: .
v_gene: TRBV5-1
j_gene: TRBJ2-7
abundance: .
CDR3aa: CASSLSTGPDEQYF
CDR3nt: TGCGCCAGCAGCTTGTCTACGGGGCCCGACGAGCAGTACTTC

d_gene: TRBD2
v_gene: TRBV20-1
j_gene: TRBJ2-5
abundance: .
CDR3aa: CSARDYRAGEETQYF
CDR3nt: TGCAGTGCTAGAGATTATAGAGCGGGAGAAGAGACCCAGTACTTC

d_gene: .
v_gene: TRBV28
j_gene: TRBJ2-7
abundance: .
CDR3aa: CASSFGADSSYEQYF
CDR3nt: TGTGCCAGCAGTTTCGGGGCGGATAGCTCCTACGAGCAGTACTTC

d_gene: TRBD1
v_gene: TRBV20-1
j_gene: TRBJ2-1
abundance: few
CDR3aa: CSAFAGTGVNEQFF
CDR3nt: TGCAGTGCTTTCGCCGGGACAGGGGTCAATGAGCAGTTCTTC

d_gene: .
v_gene: TRBV4-1
j_gene: TRBJ2-5
abundance: .
CDR3aa: CASSQEGFGGRGETQYF
CDR3nt: TGCGCCAGCAGCCAAGAAGGGTTCGGGGGGCGAGGGGAGACCCAGTACTTC

d_gene: .
v_gene: TRBV5-6
j_gene: TRBJ2-5
abundance: .
CDR3aa: CASSLNPGSFSETQYF
CDR3nt: TGTGCCAGCAGCTTGAACCCCGGATCCTTCTCGGAGACCCAGTACTTC

d_gene: .
v_gene: TRBV2
j_gene: TRBJ1-5
abundance: .
CDR3aa: CADPPRRGPSNQPQHF
CDR3nt: TGTGCAGACCCACCCCGGCGGGGACCAAGCAATCAGCCCCAGCATTTT

d_gene: .
v_gene: TRBV9
j_gene: TRBJ1-6
abundance: .
CDR3aa: CARRGLPSSYNSPLHF
CDR3nt: TGTGCCAGACGCGGCCTCCCGAGCTCCTATAATTCACCCCTCCACTTT

d_gene: .
v_gene: TRBV5-1
j_gene: TRBJ2-1
abundance: few
CDR3aa: CASSLGTVNEQFF
CDR3nt: TGCGCCAGCAGCTTGGGGACAGTCAATGAGCAGTTCTTC

d_gene: .
v_gene: TRBV6-2/TRBV6-3
j_gene: TRBJ2-3
abundance: .
CDR3aa: CASTTRTSSPTDTQYF
CDR3nt: TGTGCCAGCACCACCAGGACGAGTAGTCCCACAGATACGCAGTATTTT

d_gene: .
v_gene: TRBV7-2
j_gene: TRBJ2-5
abundance: few
CDR3aa: CASSPRGEGAETQYF
CDR3nt: TGTGCCAGCAGCCCAAGGGGGGAGGGGGCAGAGACCCAGTACTTC

d_gene: .
v_gene: TRBV29-1
j_gene: TRBJ2-2
abundance: few
CDR3aa: CSVVPGPASSEGTGELFF
CDR3nt: TGCAGCGTTGTGCCAGGACCGGCGAGTTCCGAAGGCACCGGGGAGCTGTTTTTT

d_gene: .
v_gene: TRBV20-1
j_gene: TRBJ2-7
abundance: few
CDR3aa: CSARTVGRKGYEQYF
CDR3nt: TGCAGTGCTAGAACTGTCGGACGGAAGGGCTACGAGCAGTACTTC

d_gene: .
v_gene: TRBV7-6
j_gene: TRBJ2-7
abundance: .
CDR3aa: CASSLLSGGTGVGYEQYF
CDR3nt: TGTGCCAGCAGCTTATTGTCGGGGGGAACAGGGGTGGGTTACGAGCAGTACTTC

d_gene: .
v_gene: TRBV4-1
j_gene: TRBJ1-1
abundance: few
CDR3aa: CASRGPLRNTEAFF
CDR3nt: TGCGCCAGCCGGGGACCCCTGAGGAACACTGAAGCTTTCTTT

d_gene: .
v_gene: TRBV4-1
j_gene: TRBJ2-2
abundance: few
CDR3aa: CASSPRWGSDTGELFF
CDR3nt: TGCGCCAGCAGCCCCCGCTGGGGGTCGGACACCGGGGAGCTGTTTTTT

d_gene: TRBD2
v_gene: TRBV12-3/TRBV12-4
j_gene: TRBJ2-7
abundance: .
CDR3aa: CASSLPGLAGAPGEQYF
CDR3nt: TGTGCCAGCAGCCTTCCGGGACTAGCGGGGGCCCCGGGCGAGCAGTACTTC

d_gene: .
v_gene: TRBV20-1
j_gene: TRBJ2-7
abundance: .
CDR3aa: CSAGTPSSYEQYF
CDR3nt: TGCAGTGCGGGGACACCTAGTTCCTACGAGCAGTACTTC

d_gene: .
v_gene: TRBV18
j_gene: TRBJ2-1
abundance: few
CDR3aa: CASSPPPGRDNEQFF
CDR3nt: TGTGCCAGCTCACCACCTCCCGGGAGAGATAATGAGCAGTTCTTC

d_gene: .
v_gene: TRBV7-3
j_gene: TRBJ2-1
abundance: .
CDR3aa: CASSSTGSNNEQFF
CDR3nt: TGTGCCAGCAGCTCCACCGGGAGCAACAATGAGCAGTTCTTC

d_gene: .
v_gene: TRBV4-3
j_gene: TRBJ2-5
abundance: .
CDR3aa: CASSQEFLAKEETQYF
CDR3nt: TGCGCCAGCAGCCAGGAATTTCTAGCGAAAGAGGAGACCCAGTACTTC

d_gene: TRBD1
v_gene: TRBV5-1
j_gene: TRBJ1-3
abundance: .
CDR3aa: CASSLNRQGSGNTIYF
CDR3nt: TGCGCCAGCAGCTTAAACCGACAGGGATCTGGAAACACCATATATTTT

d_gene: .
v_gene: TRBV12-3/TRBV12-4
j_gene: TRBJ2-3
abundance: few
CDR3aa: CASGTRPDTQYF
CDR3nt: TGTGCCAGCGGGACCCGTCCAGATACGCAGTATTTT

d_gene: TRBD1
v_gene: TRBV20-1
j_gene: TRBJ2-7
abundance: many
CDR3aa: CSARGRTGSYEQYF
CDR3nt: TGCAGTGCTAGAGGAAGGACAGGTTCCTACGAGCAGTACTTC

d_gene: TRBD1
v_gene: TRBV20-1
j_gene: TRBJ1-1
abundance: few
CDR3aa: CSARYRGLAEAFF
CDR3nt: TGCAGTGCTCGCTACAGGGGGCTGGCTGAAGCTTTCTTT

d_gene: .
v_gene: TRBV4-3
j_gene: TRBJ2-7
abundance: few
CDR3aa: CASSQDLESTGEQYF
CDR3nt: TGCGCCAGCAGCCAAGATCTGGAGAGCACTGGCGAGCAGTACTTC

d_gene: .
v_gene: TRBV20-1
j_gene: TRBJ2-1
abundance: .
CDR3aa: CSANPGGANEQFF
CDR3nt: TGCAGTGCGAACCCAGGAGGAGCCAATGAGCAGTTCTTC

d_gene: TRBD1
v_gene: TRBV10-3
j_gene: TRBJ2-7
abundance: few
CDR3aa: CAISAGQFYEQYF
CDR3nt: TGTGCCATCAGTGCGGGACAGTTCTACGAGCAGTACTTC